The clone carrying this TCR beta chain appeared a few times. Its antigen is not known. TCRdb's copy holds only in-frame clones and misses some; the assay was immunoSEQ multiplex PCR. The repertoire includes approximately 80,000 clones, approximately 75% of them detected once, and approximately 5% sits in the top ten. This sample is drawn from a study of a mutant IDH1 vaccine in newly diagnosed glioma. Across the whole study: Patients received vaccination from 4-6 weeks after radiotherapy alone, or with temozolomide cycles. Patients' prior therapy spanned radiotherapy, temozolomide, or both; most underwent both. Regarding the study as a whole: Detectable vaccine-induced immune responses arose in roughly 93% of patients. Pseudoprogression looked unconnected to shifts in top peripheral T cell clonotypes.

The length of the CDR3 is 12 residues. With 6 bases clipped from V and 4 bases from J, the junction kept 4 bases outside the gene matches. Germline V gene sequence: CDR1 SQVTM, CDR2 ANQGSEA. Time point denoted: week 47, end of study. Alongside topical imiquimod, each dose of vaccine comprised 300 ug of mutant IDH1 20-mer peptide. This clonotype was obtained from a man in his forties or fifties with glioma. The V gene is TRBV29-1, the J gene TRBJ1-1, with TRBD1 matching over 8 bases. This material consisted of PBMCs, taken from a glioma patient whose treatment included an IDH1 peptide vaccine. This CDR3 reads CSVGRGRTEAFF. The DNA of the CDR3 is TGCAGCGTCGGCAGGGGGCGCACTGAAGCTTTCTTT.